The clone carrying this TCR beta chain was counted ten times or more. These data are taken from a study of Graves' ophthalmopathy and Graves' hyperthyroidism. Amplification of TCR beta CDR3 regions used RNA transcripts. HTBI primers were employed in first-round RT-PCR, then a second-round multiplex PCR followed. TCRdb re-called the multiplex PCR reads with MiXCR, one entry per CDR3 protein. The table records around 1,200,000 distinct CDR3 sequences, 35% to 45% of them present only once. This CDR3 spans 15 amino acids. Germline values: CDR1 SGDLS, CDR2 YYNGEE. V was clipped by 0 bases and J by 3 bases, with 9 bases between them.

This receptor was taken from an adult man with Graves' hyperthyroidism. This chain uses TRBV9 with TRBJ2-2, with a tentative D call TRBD2 (6 bases). Input material: peripheral blood or thyroid tissue (not recorded which). CDR3 nucleotides: TGTGCCAGCAGCGTAGTGACGGGAGACACCGGGGAGCTGTTTTTT. It codes for CASSVVTGDTGELFF.